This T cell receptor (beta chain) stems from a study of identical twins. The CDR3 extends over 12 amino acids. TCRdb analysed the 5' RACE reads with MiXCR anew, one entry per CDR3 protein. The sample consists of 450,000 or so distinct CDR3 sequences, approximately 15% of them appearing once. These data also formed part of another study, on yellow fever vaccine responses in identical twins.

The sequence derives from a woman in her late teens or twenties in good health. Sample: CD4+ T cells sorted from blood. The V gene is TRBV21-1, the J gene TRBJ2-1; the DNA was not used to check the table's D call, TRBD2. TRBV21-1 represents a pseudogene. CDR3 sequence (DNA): TGTGCCAGCAGCACCCGGGCCCTAAATGGGTTCTTC. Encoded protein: CASSTRALNGFF.